A single sample is the source of the 27 T cell receptor beta chains below, sequenced in a study of blood T cell repertoires in COVID-19. This table comes from immunoSEQ multiplex PCR, and its TCRdb copy is limited to in-frame clones, with some not included. The sample shows roughly 150,000 clones, 75% to 85% of them seen only once. The sequencing sample was made of peripheral blood. These receptors were obtained from a woman aged 60 to 75 with COVID-19, enrolled during active disease.

This clone was seen more than once but under ten times. This rearrangement joins TRBV29-1 to TRBJ1-5, with unresolved D. The CDR3 runs 14 residues. CDR1 and CDR2 (germline): SQVTM, ANQGSEA. The V end lost 6 bases, the J end lost 2 bases, and 14 bases lay between the germline ends. The CDR3 bases are TGCAGCGTCCTCCTGGCCGGGGGCAATCAGCCCCAGCATTTT. It specifies CSVLLAGGNQPQHF. Based on the CDR3 plus reference TRBV29-1 and TRBJ1-5, the full variable domain is SAVISQKPSRDICQRGTSLTIQCQVDSQVTMMFWYRQQPGQSLTLIATANQGSEATYESGFVIDKFPISRPNLTFSTLTVSNMSPEDSSIYLCSVLLAGGNQPQHFGDGTRLSIL.

This clone was seen just once. This chain uses TRBV12-5 with TRBJ2-1; 9 bases match TRBD1. The CDR3 is 12 residues long. The germline V gene has CDR1 LGHNT and CDR2 FRNRAP. V dropped 4 bases and J dropped 10; count of bases not matched to a gene: 2. CDR3 coding DNA: TGTGCTAGTGGTTGGGGGACAGGGGAGCAGTTCTTC. The encoded protein is CASGWGTGEQFF.

This chain joins TRBV4-3 and TRBJ1-2; D is possibly TRBD1 (6 bases). The CDR3 contains 15 residues. The ends were cut back, 1 base at V and 4 bases at J, with 13 bases in the middle. Per the germline V gene, CDR1 is LGHNA and CDR2 is YSLEER. The CDR3 loop reads CASSQGVQGIYGYTF. CDR3 coding DNA: TGCGCCAGCAGCCAAGGAGTACAGGGTATCTATGGCTACACCTTC.

The genes are TRBV29-1 and TRBJ2-1; 10 bases agree with TRBD2. With V trimmed by 4 bases and J by 1 base, 10 bases remained unmatched. The CDR3 has 17 residues. CDR1 and CDR2 (germline): SQVTM, ANQGSEA. The CDR3 region is CSVVPRLAGNSYNEQFF. CDR3 nucleotides: TGCAGCGTTGTTCCGCGACTAGCGGGTAATTCCTACAATGAGCAGTTCTTC.

The CDR3 sequence: CASSSSGGTDTQYF. Here the CDR3 DNA reads TGTGCCAGCAGCTCGTCAGGGGGTACAGATACGCAGTATTTT. The V call is TRBV11-3, the J call TRBJ2-3; 7 bases align to TRBD1. J lost 3 bases, V lost 4 bases, and 4 bases had no gene match. The CDR3 consists of 14 residues. Germline V lookup: CDR1 SGHNT, CDR2 YENEEA.

The table lists this clone with a count of one. The chain employs TRBV7-2 and TRBJ1-2, with 7 bases that match TRBD1. Germline V gene sequence: CDR1 SGHTA, CDR2 FQGNSA. The CDR3 covers 14 residues. Germline trimming cut 3 bases from V and 8 bases from J; bases unmatched to any gene: 9. The CDR3 region has the DNA TGTGCCAGCAGCTTCACACGACAGGGCTACGGCTACACCTTC. Translation gives CASSFTRQGYGYTF.

V and J are TRBV7-2 and TRBJ2-5, with 10 bases fitting TRBD1. The germline V gene has CDR1 SGHTA and CDR2 FQGNSA. Germline trimming cut 3 bases from V and 3 bases from J; bases unmatched to any gene: 4. There are 15 residues in the CDR3. CDR3 loop: CASSFPGQGKETQYF. Here the CDR3 DNA reads TGTGCCAGCAGCTTCCCGGGACAGGGGAAAGAGACCCAGTACTTC.

The CDR3 loop is CASSLGSGANTDTQYF. The CDR3, as DNA: TGTGCCAGCAGCTTAGGTAGCGGGGCAAACACAGATACGCAGTATTTT. The rearrangement joins TRBV11-3 to TRBJ2-3; 8 bases are a match to TRBD2. J gave up 2 bases and V 1 base, and 5 bases lay outside the gene matches. The CDR3 spans 16 residues. Germline lookup yields CDR1 SGHNT and CDR2 YENEEA.

This rearrangement joins TRBV5-6 to TRBJ2-7; 7 nucleotides line up with TRBD2. Germline CDR1 SGHDT, CDR2 YYEEEE. This CDR3 contains 15 residues. J was trimmed by 7 bases and V by 1 base; bases with no gene match: 11. The CDR3 DNA sequence: TGTGCCAGCAGCTTGCCGAGCGGGGTGGCGGGAGAGCAGTACTTC. Protein product: CASSLPSGVAGEQYF.

The chain employs TRBV19 and TRBJ1-1; 9 bases are shared with TRBD1. Looked up from germline, CDR1 is LNHDA and CDR2 is SQIVND (reference sequence). The CDR3 is 14 residues long. Germline trimming cut 5 bases from V and 5 bases from J; bases unmatched to any gene: 6. CDR3 protein: CASSLRTGVTEAFF. In nucleotides, the CDR3 is TGTGCCAGTAGTCTCCGGACAGGGGTGACTGAAGCTTTCTTT.

This chain uses TRBV5-3 with TRBJ2-1, with unresolved D. TRBV5-3 is an ORF, with its function uncertain. V lost 0 bases to trimming and J lost 6 bases, with 16 bases between them. The CDR3 length is 16 residues. CDR3 protein: CARSLGLSSTPNEQFF. In DNA form, the CDR3 reads TGTGCCAGAAGCTTGGGACTGTCGTCCACTCCCAATGAGCAGTTCTTC.

This clone was seen at least ten times. This rearrangement joins TRBV3-1 (or the pseudogene TRBV3-2) to TRBJ1-2, with D maybe TRBD1 (6 bases). CDR1 LGHDT and CDR2 YNNKEL come from the germline V gene (reference sequence). There are 14 residues in the CDR3. V shed 0 bases and J shed 8 bases, with 13 bases lying between them. The chain's CDR3 is CASSQDDRTGGYTF. In DNA, the CDR3 is TGTGCCAGCAGCCAAGACGACAGGACGGGAGGCTACACCTTC.

The V call is TRBV5-4, the J call TRBJ2-7; TRBD2 agrees at 9 bases. Germline-derived CDR1 and CDR2 are SGHNT and YYREEE (reference sequence). Unmatched junction bases numbered 13, after V lost 0 bases and J lost 6 bases. The CDR3 sequence is 17 residues long. The CDR3 DNA follows: TGTGCCAGCAGCTTGGCCTCAGGAGCGGGAGGTAGTAGCGAGCAGTACTTC. It codes for CASSLASGAGGSSEQYF.

This clone has just a few counts. This rearrangement joins TRBV7-2 to TRBJ2-3, with TRBD2 identical over 7 bases. The CDR3 has 16 amino acids. The junction had 10 bases not matched to a gene; V was cut back by 4 bases and J by 3 bases. From germline, CDR1 is SGHTA and CDR2 FQGNSA. CDR3 amino acids: CASSSRRGLNTDTQYF. The CDR3 nucleotides are TGTGCCAGCAGCTCGCGTAGGGGACTAAATACAGATACGCAGTATTTT.

V and J are TRBV11-2 and TRBJ2-5, with D tentatively TRBD2 (5 bases). CDR1 is SGHAT, CDR2 FQNNGV, per germline. The CDR3 totals 16 residues. The V and J ends lost 0 bases and 2 bases respectively, with 13 bases between them. The CDR3 region is CASSLDASFLQETQYF. CDR3 nucleotides: TGTGCCAGCAGCTTAGATGCTAGCTTTCTTCAAGAGACCCAGTACTTC.

The J gene is TRBJ2-7, the V gene TRBV29-1, with D uncertain. Germline V gives CDR1 SQVTM, CDR2 ANQGSEA. The CDR3 loop spans 12 amino acids. The germline V and J ends were trimmed by 4 bases and 2 bases, with 9 bases remaining between them. The CDR3 DNA reads as TGCAGCGTTGGAGCTGGGCCCTACGAGCAGTACTTC. It encodes CSVGAGPYEQYF.

The sample holds one count of this clone. The V call is TRBV19, the J call TRBJ2-1; 10 positions match TRBD2. Trimming took 7 bases from V and 4 from J; bases not matched to a gene: 4. The CDR3 contains 14 residues. Germline CDR1 LNHDA, CDR2 SQIVND (reference sequence). The CDR3 DNA reads TGTGCCAGTAATCAGCGGGGGGGATACAATGAGCAGTTCTTC. This encodes CASNQRGGYNEQFF. Using reference TRBV19 and TRBJ2-1 for the parts outside the CDR3, the full variable domain is DGGITQSPKYLFRKEGQNVTLSCEQNLNHDAMYWYRQDPGQGLRLIYYSQIVNDFQKGDIAEGYSVSREKKESFPLTVTSAQKNPTAFYLCASNQRGGYNEQFFGPGTRLTVL.

The sample holds one count of this clone. CDR3 sequence (DNA): TGTGCCAGTAGTATCAGGTCTAGCGGGGGCCAAGAGACCCAGTACTTC. It encodes CASSIRSSGGQETQYF. This rearrangement joins TRBV19 to TRBJ2-5; TRBD2 matches at 10 bases. The V and J ends lost 3 bases and 1 base, in that order; junction bases with no gene match: 5. The germline V gene encodes CDR1 LNHDA and CDR2 SQIVND (reference sequence). The CDR3 runs 16 residues.

The V call is TRBV19, the J call TRBJ2-3, with D perhaps TRBD2 (6 bases). The CDR3 length is 14 residues. The V gene lost 6 bases and the J gene lost 4 bases, with 14 bases spanning the gap. In germline, CDR1 is LNHDA, CDR2 SQIVND (reference sequence). In DNA form, the CDR3 reads TGTGCCAGTAGGCCCGGGAGTATTGCAGATACGCAGTATTTT. Encoded protein: CASRPGSIADTQYF.

The V gene is TRBV5-1, the J gene TRBJ1-6, with D possibly being TRBD1 (5 bases). V gave up 2 bases and J gave up 16 bases, with 13 bases separating them. The CDR3 is 12 amino acids. The germline gives CDR1 SGHRS, CDR2 YFSETQ. The CDR3 loop is CASSLIDSDLHF. CDR3 DNA: TGCGCCAGCAGCTTAATCGACAGCGATCTCCACTTT.

This chain connects TRBV7-2 to TRBJ2-1; D not certain. The V end lost 4 bases, the J end lost 9 bases, and 7 bases lay between the germline ends. The germline gives CDR1 SGHTA, CDR2 FQGNSA. This CDR3 region has 11 residues. The CDR3: CASSSLAEQFF. Written as DNA, the CDR3 is TGTGCCAGCAGCTCCCTGGCTGAGCAGTTCTTC. The whole variable domain, remainder taken from reference TRBV7-2 and TRBJ2-1, is GAGVSQSPSNKVTEKGKDVELRCDPISGHTALYWYRQSLGQGLEFLIYFQGNSAPDKSGLPSDRFSAERTGGSVSTLTIQRTQQEDSAVYLCASSSLAEQFFGPGTRLTVL.

The rearrangement joins TRBV20-1 to TRBJ2-7, with D maybe TRBD2 (7 bases). The CDR3 totals 11 residues. From germline, CDR1 is DFQATT and CDR2 SNEGSKA (reference sequence). The CDR3 loop reads CRMTRGAEQYV. In DNA, the CDR3 is TGCAGAATGACCCGGGGGGCCGAGCAGTACGTC.

This CDR3 is CASSSLHEQYF. The CDR3 bases are TGTGCCAGCAGTTCCCTACACGAGCAGTACTTC. This chain connects TRBV28 to TRBJ2-7; D is ambiguous. The CDR3 contains 11 residues. The germline V gene has CDR1 MDHEN and CDR2 SYDVKM. Trimming shortened V by 4 bases and J by 5 bases, and 6 bases separated the two germline ends.

The V and J genes are TRBV3-1 (or the pseudogene TRBV3-2) and TRBJ1-1; TRBD1 matches at 7 bases. Trimming cost V 3 bases and J 6 bases; bases outside gene matches: 7. The CDR3 is 14 amino acids. Looked up from germline, CDR1 is LGHDT and CDR2 is YNNKEL (reference sequence). The DNA of the CDR3 is TGTGCCAGCAGCCATTCTTACAGGGGCGCTGAAGCTTTCTTT. Translating it yields CASSHSYRGAEAFF.

The chain uses TRBV2 and TRBJ2-7; the match to TRBD1 covers 8 bases. The CDR3 loop spans 14 amino acids. Unmatched junction bases numbered 6, after V lost 5 bases and J lost 3 bases. Germline V gene lookup returns CDR1 SNHLY and CDR2 FYNNEI. The CDR3 DNA is TGTGCCAGCAGTCCAGGCAGGGGGCACTACGAGCAGTACTTC. Translation gives CASSPGRGHYEQYF. Complete variable domain (other parts from reference TRBV2 and TRBJ2-7): EPEVTQTPSHQVTQMGQEVILRCVPISNHLYFYWYRQILGQKVEFLVSFYNNEISEKSEIFDDQFSVERPDGSNFTLKIRSTKLEDSAMYFCASSPGRGHYEQYFGPGTRLTVT.

The chain carries TRBV11-1 and TRBJ1-4, with 7 bases matching TRBD1. The V and J ends lost 0 bases and 6 bases, in that order; junction bases with no gene match: 4. This CDR3 has 15 amino acids. The V gene's germline CDR1 is SGHAT and CDR2 FQDESV (reference sequence). The CDR3 region is CASSLAWTGHEKLFF. Here the CDR3 DNA reads TGTGCCAGCAGCTTAGCATGGACAGGACATGAAAAACTGTTTTTT.

This clone was observed a handful of times. V gene TRBV27 combines with J gene TRBJ1-1; D is possibly TRBD1 (6 bases). The V gene lost 3 bases and the J gene lost 4 bases, with 12 bases spanning the gap. Germline-derived CDR1 and CDR2 are MNHEY and SMNVEV (reference sequence). The CDR3 is 14 amino acids. The CDR3 here is CASSFSTGSTEAFF. The CDR3 bases are TGTGCCAGCAGTTTTTCCACAGGGAGCACTGAAGCTTTCTTT.